The next 30 T cell receptor beta chains were all read from a single sample in a study of cytomegalovirus exposure and HLA in healthy donors. The data were produced by immunoSEQ multiplex PCR, yet TCRdb's version contains in-frame clones alone and is incomplete. The sample yields around 230,000 clones, approximately 86% seen once. The specimen sequenced was PBMCs. The receptors shown here come from a woman aged 25 to 39 in good health and CMV-seropositive.

The chain uses TRBV11-2 and TRBJ2-3, with TRBD2 matching 10 bases. CDR1 SGHAT and CDR2 FQNNGV come from the germline V gene. The CDR3 spans 16 residues. V lost 3 bases and J lost 8; bases outside the gene matches: 11. CDR3 coding DNA: TGTGCCAGCAGCTTGTCTAGCGGGAGCAGCGTTGGTACGCAGTATTTT. Amino acids: CASSLSSGSSVGTQYF.

The chain uses TRBV2 and TRBJ1-1; 9 nucleotides align to TRBD1. The CDR3 spans 15 residues. CDR1 is SNHLY, CDR2 FYNNEI, per germline. The ends lost 4 bases at V and 3 bases at J; junction bases unmatched: 6. The CDR3 bases are TGTGCCAGCAGTGGAGACAGGGGGAGGGACACTGAAGCTTTCTTT. Residues: CASSGDRGRDTEAFF.

This clone has just one count. The CDR3 reads CAWSALAGASTQYF. The CDR3 DNA reads TGTGCCTGGAGTGCACTAGCGGGAGCGAGTACGCAGTATTTT. The V and J genes are TRBV30 and TRBJ2-3; 11 nucleotides align to TRBD2. V was clipped by 1 base and J by 8 bases; unmatched bases: 5. Germline CDR1 is GTSNPN and CDR2 is SVGIG (reference sequence). There are 14 residues in the CDR3.

The rearrangement links TRBV5-1 to TRBJ1-1; TRBD1 matches at 8 bases. The germline V gene has CDR1 SGHRS and CDR2 YFSETQ. The V segment lost 5 bases and the J segment 6 bases; nucleotides outside the gene matches: 3. The CDR3 sequence is 12 residues long. The CDR3 reads CASSSGGPEAFF. The CDR3 coding sequence is TGCGCCAGCAGTTCAGGGGGCCCTGAAGCTTTCTTT.

Here the CDR3 DNA reads TGTGCCAGCAGCGAAGACGGAGCGAACACTGAAGCTTTCTTT. It translates to CASSEDGANTEAFF. The chain has TRBV27 and TRBJ1-1; no firm D call. The CDR3 consists of 14 residues. With 6 bases removed from V and 1 base from J, the gap between germline ends came to 12 bases. Germline V CDR1 and CDR2: MNHEY, SMNVEV (reference sequence).

The CDR3 DNA reads TGTGCCAGCAGTCCGACGACTAGCGGGGCCAAGTATTTT. Translating gives CASSPTTSGAKYF. The rearrangement joins TRBV14 to TRBJ2-3, with 11 nucleotides matching TRBD2. The germline gives CDR1 SGHDN, CDR2 FVKESK. J lost 13 bases, V lost 6 bases, and 9 bases had no gene match. The CDR3 totals 13 residues.

The CDR3 DNA reads as TGTGCCAGCAGAATACAGGGGACTAGCGGGTTCCTTACGAGCTCCTACGAGCAGTACTTC. Translated: CASRIQGTSGFLTSSYEQYF. The rearrangement links TRBV28 to TRBJ2-7; the match to TRBD2 covers 12 bases. With 6 bases clipped from V and 0 bases from J, the junction kept 18 bases outside the gene matches. This CDR3 region has 20 residues. From germline, CDR1 is MDHEN and CDR2 SYDVKM.

The rearrangement uses TRBV11-2 and TRBJ1-2, with 9 bases aligning to TRBD1. Looked up from germline, CDR1 is SGHAT and CDR2 is FQNNGV. J lost 6 bases, V lost 1 base, and 9 bases had no gene match. The CDR3 length is 16 residues. The CDR3 DNA reads TGTGCCAGCAGCTTAGGCCCCGGGACAGGGAATAATGGCTACACCTTC. This translates into CASSLGPGTGNNGYTF.

V is TRBV6-1 and J is TRBJ2-7; D possibly corresponds to TRBD2 (6 bases). Trimming removed 8 bases from V and 4 bases from J, with 21 bases in between. CDR3 length: 15 residues. Germline CDR1 reads MNHNS; CDR2 reads SASEGT. The CDR3 loop reads CASRTWDGGKYEQYF. CDR3 nucleotide sequence: TGTGCCAGCCGAACCTGGGACGGGGGTAAATACGAGCAGTACTTC.

The chain recombines TRBV6-1 with TRBJ1-5, with TRBD1 matching over 8 bases. Trimming took 5 bases from V and 5 from J; bases not matched to a gene: 8. Germline lookup yields CDR1 MNHNS and CDR2 SASEGT. The CDR3 covers 15 residues. CDR3 DNA sequence: TGTGCCAGCAGTCCGGACAGGGTCTCCCATCAGCCCCAGCATTTT. Its translation is CASSPDRVSHQPQHF.

This clone was seen a single time. The J gene is TRBJ1-1, the V gene TRBV29-1, with 7 nucleotides matching TRBD1. Germline CDR1 reads SQVTM; CDR2 reads ANQGSEA. CDR3 length: 13 residues. The V gene end was trimmed by 6 bases and the J gene end by 0 bases; junction bases not matched to a gene: 4. The DNA of the CDR3 is TGCAGCGTACGGGGACAGATGAACACTGAAGCTTTCTTT. Translating gives CSVRGQMNTEAFF.

This clone was counted a single time. The V gene is TRBV7-6, the J gene TRBJ1-1; D not certain. V shed 2 bases and J shed 4 bases, with 8 bases lying between them. The V gene's germline CDR1 is SGHVS and CDR2 FNYEAQ. This CDR3 is 13 amino acids long. In DNA, the CDR3 is TGTGCCAGCAGCTTACTCGCGGGCACTGAAGCTTTCTTT. Translation: CASSLLAGTEAFF. The whole variable domain, filled in from reference TRBV7-6 and TRBJ1-1, reads GAGVSQSPRYKVTKRGQDVALRCDPISGHVSLYWYRQALGQGPEFLTYFNYEAQQDKSGLPNDRFSAERPEGSISTLTIQRTEQRDSAMYRCASSLLAGTEAFFGQGTRLTVV.

The genes are TRBV7-8 and TRBJ1-2, with D tentatively TRBD1 (5 bases). V gave up 5 bases and J gave up 11 bases, with 15 bases separating them. CDR3 length: 12 residues. Germline values: CDR1 SGHVS, CDR2 FQNEAQ. The CDR3 spells CASSTGLGVYTF. The CDR3 region has the DNA TGTGCCAGCAGCACAGGTCTTGGGGTTTACACCTTC.

CDR3 protein: CASSFEGGPHEQFF. The CDR3 nucleotides read TGTGCCAGCAGCTTCGAGGGAGGGCCGCATGAGCAGTTCTTC. The chain links TRBV7-3 to TRBJ2-1, with 7 bases fitting TRBD2. V was pared by 3 bases and J by 8 bases, with 7 bases of the junction left unmatched. The CDR3 length is 14 residues. Germline V gene data show CDR1 as SGHTA and CDR2 as FQGTGA.

The chain joins TRBV6-1 to TRBJ2-3, with a possible D match to TRBD2 (6 bases). Germline CDR1 and CDR2: MNHNS and SASEGT. V dropped 1 base and J dropped 6 bases, with 14 bases sitting between them. The CDR3 is 15 amino acids. The CDR3 DNA reads TGTGCCAGCAGTGAAGTCGGCGGGACGGTGGATACGCAGTATTTT. Translation: CASSEVGGTVDTQYF.

The rearrangement links TRBV30 to TRBJ2-3; tentative D call: TRBD1 (5 bases). Germline V CDR1 and CDR2: GTSNPN, SVGIG (reference sequence). This CDR3 spans 13 amino acids. Trimming removed 4 bases at V and 0 bases at J, with 8 bases between. The DNA of the CDR3 is TGTGCCTGGACAGGGCCTAGCACAGATACGCAGTATTTT. Protein: CAWTGPSTDTQYF.

The chain links TRBV7-2 to TRBJ1-5; TRBD1 is a possible D gene (5 bases). Deletions cut 5 bases from V and 6 bases from J, with 17 bases between. Germline V CDR1 and CDR2: SGHTA, FQGNSA. The CDR3 is 15 residues long. CDR3 nucleotides: TGTGCCAGCAGCCCGCCCGGGGGAAACGGTCAGCCCCAGCATTTT. Amino acids: CASSPPGGNGQPQHF.

This chain uses TRBV27 with TRBJ2-2, with D unclear. CDR1 MNHEY and CDR2 SMNVEV come from the germline V gene (reference sequence). Trimming stripped 2 bases from V and 3 bases from J, with 7 bases between. This CDR3 has 14 amino acids. The CDR3 DNA reads as TGTGCCAGCAGTTTAGTCAGGCACACCGGGGAGCTGTTTTTT. It specifies CASSLVRHTGELFF.

Remarks on this clone: Other DNA sequences in the same sample also yield this CDR3. The chain employs TRBV28 and TRBJ2-1, with 9 bases aligning to TRBD2. Germline values: CDR1 MDHEN, CDR2 SYDVKM. Trimming took 2 bases from V and 2 from J; bases not matched to a gene: 1. CDR3 length: 15 amino acids. The CDR3, as DNA: TGTGCCAGCAGTTTAGCGGGAGGGCCCTACAATGAGCAGTTCTTC. Amino acids: CASSLAGGPYNEQFF.

The J gene is TRBJ2-3, the V gene TRBV19; 12 positions agree with TRBD2. The CDR3 consists of 15 residues. The germline V gene has CDR1 LNHDA and CDR2 SQIVND (reference sequence). J was trimmed by 3 bases and V by 5 bases; bases with no gene match: 3. The CDR3 region has the DNA TGTGCCAGTAGTGTACTAGCGGGAGGTACAGATACGCAGTATTTT. It codes for CASSVLAGGTDTQYF. Filled out from reference TRBV19 and TRBJ2-3, the complete variable domain reads DGGITQSPKYLFRKEGQNVTLSCEQNLNHDAMYWYRQDPGQGLRLIYYSQIVNDFQKGDIAEGYSVSREKKESFPLTVTSAQKNPTAFYLCASSVLAGGTDTQYFGPGTRLTVL.

The rearrangement uses TRBV28 and TRBJ2-7; D is perhaps TRBD2 (5 bases). The CDR3 consists of 13 residues. V dropped 2 bases and J dropped 4 bases, with 9 bases sitting between them. Germline CDR1 and CDR2: MDHEN and SYDVKM. The CDR3 nucleotides read TGTGCCAGCAGTTTAGGCCTAGCTTACGAGCAGTACTTC. Encoded protein: CASSLGLAYEQYF.

The V gene is TRBV28, the J gene TRBJ1-5, with a tentative D call TRBD1 (5 bases). CDR3 length equals 13 residues. The germline V gene encodes CDR1 MDHEN and CDR2 SYDVKM. Trimming cost V 4 bases and J 4 bases, with 8 bases left between them. Here the CDR3 DNA reads TGTGCCAGCAGTTCACCAGGGAATCAGCCCCAGCATTTT. It is translated as CASSSPGNQPQHF.

This rearrangement joins TRBV5-8 to TRBJ2-7, with 10 bases matching TRBD2. The CDR3 sequence is 16 residues long. Germline values: CDR1 SGHTS, CDR2 YDEGEE. V trimming: 0 bases; J trimming: 0 bases; junction bases outside the gene matches: 3. CDR3 sequence: CASSLGASGGSYEQYF. CDR3 DNA: TGTGCCAGCAGCTTGGGGGCTAGCGGGGGCTCCTACGAGCAGTACTTC.

The chain links TRBV11-2 to TRBJ1-2; TRBD1 agrees at 7 bases. V was clipped by 3 bases and J by 3 bases; unmatched bases: 7. This CDR3 spans 15 amino acids. Germline values: CDR1 SGHAT, CDR2 FQNNGV. The CDR3, as DNA: TGTGCCAGCAGCTTTAGGGGGCTTCTGGACTATGGCTACACCTTC. Its protein product is CASSFRGLLDYGYTF.

The chain couples TRBV7-2 to TRBJ2-2; D might be TRBD1 (5 bases). This CDR3 is built from 15 residues. Trimming pared 7 bases from V and 4 bases from J, leaving 16 bases between. CDR1 and CDR2 (germline): SGHTA, FQGNSA. CDR3 sequence (DNA): TGTGCCAGCAACAGTGCCTGGACACGCACCGGGGAGCTGTTTTTT. Encoded protein: CASNSAWTRTGELFF.

In DNA, the CDR3 is TGTGCCAGCAGGGACAGACAATACAATGAGCAGTTCTTC. Amino acids: CASRDRQYNEQFF. The chain carries TRBV28 and TRBJ2-1, with D perhaps matching TRBD1 (6 bases). Germline lookup yields CDR1 MDHEN and CDR2 SYDVKM. V was pared by 6 bases and J by 4 bases, with 10 bases between. This CDR3 is built from 13 residues. The full variable domain, with the rest looked up from reference TRBV28 and TRBJ2-1, is DVKVTQSSRYLVKRTGEKVFLECVQDMDHENMFWYRQDPGLGLRLIYFSYDVKMKEKGDIPEGYSVSREKKERFSLILESASTNQTSMYLCASRDRQYNEQFFGPGTRLTVL.

The chain is built from TRBV7-2 and TRBJ2-2; D gene ambiguous. This CDR3 is built from 16 residues. From germline, CDR1 is SGHTA and CDR2 FQGNSA. V dropped 5 bases and J dropped 0 bases, with 13 bases sitting between them. CDR3: CASSPDILANTGELFF. The DNA of the CDR3 is TGTGCCAGCAGCCCAGACATCCTCGCGAACACCGGGGAGCTGTTTTTT. The full variable domain, its missing parts supplied by reference TRBV7-2 and TRBJ2-2, is GAGVSQSPSNKVTEKGKDVELRCDPISGHTALYWYRQSLGQGLEFLIYFQGNSAPDKSGLPSDRFSAERTGGSVSTLTIQRTQQEDSAVYLCASSPDILANTGELFFGEGSRLTVL.

V usage is TRBV27 and J usage is TRBJ2-7; 7 positions match TRBD2. Germline V gives CDR1 MNHEY, CDR2 SMNVEV (reference sequence). Trimming at V came to 6 bases and at J to 3 bases, leaving 5 bases not matched to a gene. The CDR3 contains 13 residues. The CDR3 protein is CASRGRGGYEQYF. The CDR3 nucleotides read TGTGCCAGCAGGGGGAGGGGAGGCTACGAGCAGTACTTC.

The chain is built from TRBV30 and TRBJ2-2; unclear D gene. The CDR3 covers 13 residues. V shed 5 bases and J shed 3 bases, with 10 bases lying between them. Germline V gene data show CDR1 as GTSNPN and CDR2 as SVGIG (reference sequence). CDR3 DNA sequence: TGTGCCTGGCACTCCCGCCACACCGGGGAGCTGTTTTTT. Protein sequence: CAWHSRHTGELFF. Combining the CDR3 with reference TRBV30 and TRBJ2-2 gives the whole variable domain SQTIHQWPATLVQPVGSPLSLECTVEGTSNPNLYWYRQAAGRGLQLLFYSVGIGQISSEVPQNLSASRPQDRQFILSSKKLLLSDSGFYLCAWHSRHTGELFFGEGSRLTVL.

The V call is TRBV6-5, the J call TRBJ2-7; weak D call: TRBD2 (5 bases). The CDR3 sequence is 12 residues long. CDR1 is MNHEY and CDR2 is SVGAGI in the germline V gene. V lost 5 bases and J 3 bases, leaving 8 bases between the germline ends. CDR3 loop: CASSQRDYEQYF. The CDR3 nucleotides are TGTGCCAGCAGTCAACGGGACTACGAGCAGTACTTC.